One sample yielded the 9 T cell receptor beta chains listed below, sequenced in a study of T cell repertoires and HLA-DP antigens. These receptors have no known antigen. This table comes from immunoSEQ multiplex PCR, and its TCRdb copy is limited to in-frame clones, with some not included. The table lists around 100,000 clones, almost 95% of them singletons. Sequenced material: CD4+ T cells from PBMCs. The receptors come from a woman aged 18-29 years in good health and CMV-seronegative.

This chain connects TRBV4-2 to TRBJ2-2, with 9 bases that match TRBD1. The V and J ends lost 1 base and 0 bases, in that order; junction bases with no gene match: 3. From germline, CDR1 is LGHNA and CDR2 YNFKEQ. The CDR3 loop spans 17 amino acids. The CDR3 region is CASSQGRQGANTGELFF. CDR3 sequence (DNA): TGTGCCAGCAGCCAAGGTCGACAGGGGGCGAACACCGGGGAGCTGTTTTTT.

This clone came up a few times. V gene TRBV6-4 combines with J gene TRBJ2-1, with 11 nucleotides matching TRBD2. This CDR3 comprises 14 residues. CDR1 MRHNA and CDR2 SNTAGT come from the germline V gene. Trimming took 5 bases from V and 7 from J; bases not matched to a gene: 4. CDR3 sequence: CASSPTSGINEQFF. CDR3 nucleotide sequence: TGTGCCAGCAGTCCGACTAGCGGGATTAATGAGCAGTTCTTC.

The chain links TRBV5-4 to TRBJ1-2; D possibly corresponds to TRBD1 (5 bases). This CDR3 is 13 amino acids long. Germline CDR1 is SGHNT and CDR2 is YYREEE (reference sequence). The V end was cut by 2 bases, the J end by 2 bases, with 7 bases between. The CDR3 DNA follows: TGTGCCAGCAGCTTAAGGGGAAACTATGGCTACACCTTC. Translating it yields CASSLRGNYGYTF.

This sequence joins TRBV30 and TRBJ2-2, with D uncertain. CDR3 length equals 11 residues. Trimming stripped 1 base from V and 6 bases from J, with 3 bases between. Looked up from germline, CDR1 is GTSNPN and CDR2 is SVGIG (reference sequence). The CDR3 is CAWSDPGELFF. In DNA, the CDR3 is TGTGCCTGGAGTGATCCCGGGGAGCTGTTTTTT.

The chain links TRBV18 to TRBJ2-5; weak D call: TRBD1 (6 bases). Trimming pared 0 bases from V and 5 bases from J, leaving 10 bases between. Germline assignment: CDR1 KGHSH and CDR2 LQKENI. The CDR3 consists of 14 residues. The CDR3 is CASSPPSQGETQYF. As DNA, the CDR3 is TGTGCCAGCTCACCACCGTCCCAGGGGGAGACCCAGTACTTC. The whole variable domain, remainder taken from reference TRBV18 and TRBJ2-5, is NAGVMQNPRHLVRRRGQEARLRCSPMKGHSHVYWYRQLPEEGLKFMVYLQKENIIDESGMPKERFSAEFPKEGPSILRIQQVVRGDSAAYFCASSPPSQGETQYFGPGTRLLVL.

This clone was seen only once. The gene calls are TRBV6-4 and TRBJ1-5; the D gene is possibly TRBD1 (5 bases). CDR1 is MRHNA and CDR2 is SNTAGT in the germline V gene. There are 16 residues in the CDR3. The V gene lost 2 bases and the J gene lost 0 bases, with 11 bases spanning the gap. The CDR3 protein is CASSDRTHVSNQPQHF. In DNA, the CDR3 is TGTGCCAGCAGTGACCGGACACATGTTAGCAATCAGCCCCAGCATTTT.

The V and J genes are TRBV28 and TRBJ2-7, with 8 bases matching TRBD1. CDR3 length equals 12 residues. Germline V gene lookup returns CDR1 MDHEN and CDR2 SYDVKM. V gave up 1 base and J gave up 11 bases; unmatched junction bases: 4. The DNA of the CDR3 is TGTGCCAGCAGTTTATCTCAGGGGGCTAAGTACTTC. Translation gives CASSLSQGAKYF. The whole variable domain, remainder taken from reference TRBV28 and TRBJ2-7, is DVKVTQSSRYLVKRTGEKVFLECVQDMDHENMFWYRQDPGLGLRLIYFSYDVKMKEKGDIPEGYSVSREKKERFSLILESASTNQTSMYLCASSLSQGAKYFGPGTRLTVT.

The V gene is TRBV19, the J gene TRBJ2-4, with 8 nucleotides matching TRBD2. Germline CDR1 is LNHDA and CDR2 is SQIVND (reference sequence). V lost 4 bases to trimming and J lost 0 bases; unmatched junction nucleotides: 5. The CDR3 spans 16 residues. CDR3 DNA sequence: TGTGCCAGTAGTACCAGCGGGGGCTTAGCCAAAAACATTCAGTACTTC. As protein: CASSTSGGLAKNIQYF.

CDR3 in amino acids: CASSQEIGMLPEAFF. As DNA, the CDR3 is TGTGCCAGCAGCCAAGAAATCGGGATGTTACCTGAAGCTTTCTTT. V usage is TRBV4-2 and J usage is TRBJ1-1; no reliable D call. Germline lookup yields CDR1 LGHNA and CDR2 YNFKEQ. Trimming cost V 0 bases and J 6 bases, with 14 bases left between them. The CDR3 is 15 amino acids.